The 31 T cell receptor beta chains in this list originate from one sample, sequenced in a study of CD8+ T cells in alopecia areata (dated by TCRdb to 2017 to 2018). Libraries were built with the immunoSEQ multiplex PCR assay. For TCR sequencing, RNA was extracted from every sample and reverse transcribed into cDNA to serve as template. TCRdb retrieved this table from immuneACCESS and kept in-frame rearrangements only. Not all clones are present; in checked studies, unresolved V genes account for under half, and no reason is known for the remainder. This sample has approximately 280,000 clones, none of them a singleton. Clones ranked in the top ten supply about 1.2% of the sample. Cells from pooled mouse cutaneous lymph nodes were stained for CD4, CD8alpha, NKG2D, NKG2ACE and other markers and then sorted on a BD Influx. What was sequenced was CD4+ T cells sorted from a lymph node. These receptors were obtained from a C3H/HeJ mouse with alopecia areata. The MHC haplotype carried by mice of this strain is H2-k.

Note on this clone: A read error may explain this, as a much larger clone is one base away. These gene names are mouse names. The CDR3 bases that were read are TGTGCCAGCAGGCACTGGGGGGACTATGCT. Translating gives CASRHWGDYA. The complete CDR3 sequence is CASRHWGDYAEQFF. The chain joins TRBV13-3 to TRBJ2-1, with 9 bases lining up with TRBD2. The CDR3 end lies 4 residues beyond the end of the read and is filled in from the germline J gene. With V trimmed by 5 bases and J by 2 bases, 2 bases remained unmatched. The CDR3 covers 14 residues. CDR1 is NNHDY and CDR2 is SYVADS in the germline V gene.

With regard to this clone: Mouse gene names and germline throughout. Read coverage stops 4 residues before the CDR3 terminus; the germline J gene supplies the remainder. V and J are TRBV14 and TRBJ2-7; D gene uncertain. Germline loops: CDR1 SGHDT, CDR2 FRDEAV. The CDR3 runs 12 residues. The CDR3 spells CASSFNFYEQYF. The sequenced CDR3 bases are TGTGCCAGCAGTTTCAACTTTTAT.

This clone occurred a few times. Gene names and germline match the mouse. The CDR3 extends 4 residues past the end of the read, so its final part is completed from the germline J gene. This sample also contains other DNA sequences that code for the same CDR3. The chain couples TRBV13-1 to TRBJ2-5; no reliable D call. The CDR3 is made up of 13 amino acids. V was clipped by 1 base and J by 3 bases, with 6 bases between them. Germline CDR1 NSHNY, CDR2 SYGAGN. CDR3 DNA, as far as it was read: TGTGCCAGCAGTGATCAAGGGCAAGAC. This gives the protein CASSDQGQD. The entire CDR3 protein reads CASSDQGQDTQYF.

As for this clone: Gene names and germline match the mouse. The read falls 4 residues short of the CDR3 end, and the missing part is taken from the germline J gene. The gene calls are TRBV13-2 and TRBJ2-3, with 7 bases lining up with TRBD1. CDR1 and CDR2 from the germline V gene are NNHNN and SYGAGS (reference sequence). V dropped 2 bases and J dropped 0; count of bases not matched to a gene: 3. The CDR3 contains 15 residues. The covered CDR3 bases are TGTGCCAGCGGTGAGCGACAGGGTAGTGCAGAA. This codes for CASGERQGSAE. The entire CDR3 protein reads CASGERQGSAETLYF.

About this clone: Germline and genes: mouse. The CDR3 end lies 4 residues beyond the end of the read and is filled in from the germline J gene. This rearrangement joins TRBV19 to TRBJ1-2; 7 nucleotides match TRBD1. The V segment lost 4 bases and the J segment 1 base; nucleotides outside the gene matches: 4. There are 14 residues in the CDR3. CDR1 is FNHDT, CDR2 SITEND, per germline (reference sequence). CDR3 DNA, as far as it was read: TGTGCCAGCAGTCTCCGGGACAGAAACTCC. Protein sequence: CASSLRDRNS. The complete CDR3 protein is CASSLRDRNSDYTF.

There are many counts of this clone. Gene names and germline refer to mouse. The read finishes 4 residues shy of the CDR3 end, and the germline J gene is used to complete it. The genes are TRBV1 and TRBJ2-7; D is perhaps TRBD1 (6 bases). CDR1 is NSQYPW, CDR2 LRSPGD, per germline (reference sequence). This CDR3 comprises 13 residues. CDR3: CTCSGGTPYEQYF. Partial CDR3 DNA: TGCACCTGCAGTGGAGGGACACCTTAT. The full variable domain, in which reference TRBV1 and TRBJ2-7 provide the parts outside the CDR3, is VTLLEQNPRWRLVPRGQAVNLRCILKNSQYPWMSWYQQDLQKQLQWLFTLRSPGDKEVKSLPGADYLATRVTDTELRLQVANMSQGRTLYCTCSGGTPYEQYFGPGTRLTVL.

Comment on this clone: Genes here carry mouse names. The read ends 4 residues shy of where the CDR3 ends; the end is completed using the germline J gene. This chain joins TRBV19 and TRBJ2-2, with 7 bases identical to TRBD1. The CDR3 spans 15 residues. Per germline, CDR1 FNHDT and CDR2 SITEND (reference sequence). The ends lost 4 bases at V and 4 bases at J; junction bases unmatched: 7. The CDR3 DNA, read in part, is TGTGCCAGCAGTTTCCCCGACAGGGCCACCGGG. Its translation: CASSFPDRATG. Given in full, the CDR3 is CASSFPDRATGQLYF. The variable domain in full, completed from reference TRBV19 and TRBJ2-2, reads GGIITQTPKFLIGQEGQKLTLKCQQNFNHDTMYWYRQDSGKGLRLIYYSITENDLQKGDLSEGYDASREKKSSFSLTVTSAQKNEMAVFLCASSFPDRATGQLYFGEGSKLTVL.

Only a few counts were recorded for this clone. Each gene name is a mouse one. The read is 4 residues too short to cover the CDR3 end, so that end is filled in from the germline J gene. The chain combines TRBV13-1 with TRBJ2-5, with TRBD1 matching 7 bases. The V gene end was trimmed by 3 bases and the J gene end by 3 bases; junction bases not matched to a gene: 4. The CDR3 covers 14 residues. The germline V gene encodes CDR1 NSHNY and CDR2 SYGAGN. The CDR3 sequence is CASSGGQTQDTQYF. CDR3 DNA, as far as it was read: TGTGCCAGCAGTGGGGGACAGACTCAAGAC.

On this clone: Gene names are mouse gene names. Read sequence stops 4 residues before the CDR3 end, and the germline J gene provides the missing end. Other nucleotide sequences in the sample specify the same CDR3. This sequence joins TRBV19 and TRBJ2-1; no reliable D call. This CDR3 contains 15 residues. V was shortened by 0 bases and J by 0 bases, with 7 bases between the two germline ends. CDR1 FNHDT and CDR2 SITEND come from the germline V gene (reference sequence). Partial CDR3 DNA: TGTGCCAGCAGTATAGGGGGTTATAACTATGCT. Encoded protein: CASSIGGYNYA. The whole CDR3 sequence reads CASSIGGYNYAEQFF.

This clone was detected many times. Gene names follow the mouse nomenclature. Coverage ceases 4 residues before the CDR3 finishes, and the germline J gene fills in the end. The chain is built from TRBV17 and TRBJ2-3; 9 bases are a match to TRBD1. This CDR3 has 18 residues. CDR1 is MNHDT and CDR2 is YYDKIL in the germline V gene. Unmatched junction bases numbered 7, after V lost 0 bases and J lost 0 bases. This chain's CDR3 is CASSRDPPGQGSAETLYF. CDR3 DNA, as far as it was read: TGTGCTAGCAGTAGAGATCCCCCGGGACAGGGAAGTGCAGAA.

Concerning this clone itself: A much larger clonotype is one base distant, so this may be a read error. These gene names are mouse names. The read finishes 4 residues shy of the CDR3 end, and the germline J gene is used to complete it. The gene calls are TRBV1 and TRBJ2-3; D is unresolved. The CDR3 spans 14 residues. V lost 2 bases and J lost 0, with 6 bases in between. Germline V gene sequence: CDR1 NSQYPW, CDR2 LRSPGD (reference sequence). CDR3 DNA (partial): TGCACCTGCAGTGCACACAATAGTGCAGAA. The encoded protein is CTCSAHNSAE. The full CDR3 sequence reads CTCSAHNSAETLYF.

Notes on this clone: All gene names here are mouse names. The CDR3 is cut off 4 residues early in the read; its end comes from the germline J gene. The genes are TRBV13-1 and TRBJ2-2, with 8 positions matching TRBD1. The V gene's germline CDR1 is NSHNY and CDR2 SYGAGN. Losses at the gene ends were 5 bases for V and 2 bases for J; bases not matched to a gene: 2. The CDR3 length is 14 residues. The CDR3 here is CASRGQGNTGQLYF. Partial CDR3 DNA: TGTGCCAGCAGAGGACAGGGCAACACCGGG.

Concerning this clone itself: Genes and germline come from the mouse. The CDR3 end is not reached by the read, which stops 4 residues before it; the germline J gene fills it in. The V gene is TRBV13-2, the J gene TRBJ2-1, with D maybe TRBD2 (6 bases). Germline V gene data show CDR1 as NNHNN and CDR2 as SYGAGS (reference sequence). V lost 6 bases, J lost 0 bases, and 13 bases lay in between. The CDR3 has 15 residues. The CDR3 bases that were read are TGTGCCAGCGCCGCACTGGGAAATAACTATGCT. As protein: CASAALGNNYA. The whole CDR3 region reads CASAALGNNYAEQFF.

About this clone: This may stem from a read error, because a much larger clone lies one nucleotide away. Gene names refer to mouse genes. The DNA ends 4 residues before the CDR3 does, and the rest of the CDR3 is filled in from the germline J gene. The chain carries TRBV19 and TRBJ2-3, with 9 nucleotides matching TRBD1. Per the germline V gene, CDR1 is FNHDT and CDR2 is SITEND (reference sequence). This CDR3 contains 13 residues. Trimming took 7 bases from V and 1 from J; bases not matched to a gene: 1. The chain's CDR3 is CASGDRGAETLYF. The sequenced CDR3 bases are TGTGCCAGCGGGGACAGGGGTGCAGAA.

For this clone: Gene names are the mouse ones. The sequenced fragment ends 4 residues before the CDR3 boundary, so the rest is inferred from the germline J gene. The chain couples TRBV31 to TRBJ2-2; 8 bases fit TRBD2. The length of the CDR3 is 16 residues. The J segment lost 1 base and the V segment lost 1 base, leaving 5 bases of the junction unmatched. Germline loops: CDR1 GKSSPN, CDR2 SITVG. CDR3 protein: CAWSPPTGGNTGQLYF. Partial CDR3 DNA: TGTGCCTGGAGTCCCCCAACTGGGGGAAACACCGGG. The whole variable domain, remainder taken from reference TRBV31 and TRBJ2-2, is AQTIHQWPVAEIKAVGSPLSLGCTIKGKSSPNLYWYWQATGGTLQQLFYSITVGQVESVVQLNLSASRPKDDQFILSTEKLLLSHSGFYLCAWSPPTGGNTGQLYFGEGSKLTVL.

About this clone itself: The genes and germline here are from mouse. The sequenced fragment ends 4 residues before the CDR3 boundary, so the rest is inferred from the germline J gene. The chain carries TRBV19 and TRBJ1-1; D is unclear. CDR3 size: 13 residues. The germline V and J ends were trimmed by 4 bases and 2 bases, with 9 bases remaining between them. Germline CDR1 reads FNHDT; CDR2 reads SITEND (reference sequence). The CDR3 spells CASSPRLNTEVFF. The part of the CDR3 DNA that was read is TGTGCCAGCAGTCCCAGACTCAACACA.

This clone was counted between two and nine times. Gene names refer to mouse genes. The DNA ends 4 residues before the CDR3 does, and the rest of the CDR3 is filled in from the germline J gene. The chain combines TRBV5 with TRBJ2-7, with D possibly TRBD2 on 5 matching bases. Germline V gene sequence: CDR1 LGHNA, CDR2 YNLKQL (reference sequence). The CDR3 is made up of 11 amino acids. Here the CDR3 reads CASSRTYEQYF. The part of the CDR3 DNA that was read is TGTGCCAGCAGCCGGACTTAT.

This clone was found a few times. The genes and germline here are from mouse. The read terminates 3 residues before the CDR3 end, so the remaining end is supplied by the germline J gene. V is TRBV19 and J is TRBJ1-6; perhaps TRBD1 as D (6 bases). TRBJ1-6 is an open reading frame, and its role is uncertain. In germline, CDR1 is FNHDT, CDR2 SITEND (reference sequence). There are 16 residues in the CDR3. The V end was cut by 4 bases, the J end by 3 bases, with 14 bases between. The CDR3 protein is CASSPPLTGYNSPLYF. CDR3 bases read: TGTGCCAGCAGTCCCCCCCTGACAGGCTATAATTCGCCC.

With respect to this clone: Genes and germline are mouse. The read gets to within 4 residues of the CDR3 end, and the germline J gene fills in the rest. J is TRBJ2-4 and V is TRBV1; TRBD1 agrees at 8 bases. Germline V gene sequence: CDR1 NSQYPW, CDR2 LRSPGD (reference sequence). The length of the CDR3 is 14 residues. J lost 1 base, V lost 3 bases, and 0 bases had no gene match. The CDR3 spells CTCSAGQGQNTLYF. The part of the CDR3 DNA that was read is TGCACCTGCAGTGCGGGACAGGGTCAAAAC. Drawing the rest from reference TRBV1 and TRBJ2-4, the complete variable domain is VTLLEQNPRWRLVPRGQAVNLRCILKNSQYPWMSWYQQDLQKQLQWLFTLRSPGDKEVKSLPGADYLATRVTDTELRLQVANMSQGRTLYCTCSAGQGQNTLYFGAGTRLSVL.

Points on this clone: Genes here carry mouse names. The read halts 4 residues ahead of the CDR3 end, with the missing end drawn from the germline J gene. J is TRBJ2-7 and V is TRBV19, with TRBD2 matching 8 bases. CDR1 and CDR2 from the germline V gene are FNHDT and SITEND (reference sequence). This CDR3 is 15 amino acids long. V trimming: 1 base; J trimming: 0 bases; junction bases outside the gene matches: 3. The part of the CDR3 DNA that was read is TGTGCCAGCAGTATACTACTGGGGGACTCCTAT. Protein sequence: CASSILLGDSY. The full CDR3 protein is CASSILLGDSYEQYF.

A few counts support this clone. Any gene name here is a mouse gene name. The read is 4 residues too short to cover the CDR3 end, so that end is filled in from the germline J gene. This chain uses TRBV19 with TRBJ2-1, with 14 bases identical to TRBD2. J lost 4 bases, V lost 6 bases, and 12 bases had no gene match. The length of the CDR3 is 18 residues. CDR1 is FNHDT, CDR2 SITEND, per germline (reference sequence). Partial CDR3 DNA: TGTGCCAGCAAAAATTCCGGGACTGGGGGGGCGAGATATGCT. The encoded protein is CASKNSGTGGARYA. The CDR3, in full, reads CASKNSGTGGARYAEQFF.

This clone was counted between two and nine times. Gene names follow the mouse nomenclature. The read halts 3 residues ahead of the CDR3 end, with the missing end drawn from the germline J gene. The V call is TRBV13-1, the J call TRBJ1-6, with D maybe TRBD1 (5 bases). TRBJ1-6 is an open reading frame, and its role is uncertain. CDR3 length equals 14 residues. Trimming removed 2 bases at V and 8 bases at J, with 11 bases between. Per the germline V gene, CDR1 is NSHNY and CDR2 is SYGAGN. The sequenced CDR3 bases are TGTGCCAGCAGTGAGCCAGGGAAGTATTCGCCC. It specifies CASSEPGKYSP. The complete CDR3 protein is CASSEPGKYSPLYF.

The sample holds a few counts of this clone. Gene and germline names: mouse. The read falls 4 residues short of the CDR3 end, and the missing part is taken from the germline J gene. The genes are TRBV1 and TRBJ2-5; 10 positions agree with TRBD1. The length of the CDR3 is 12 residues. CDR1 and CDR2 (germline): NSQYPW, LRSPGD (reference sequence). The CDR3 bases that were read are TGCACCTGGACAGGGGGCAAAGAC. Translating it yields CTWTGGKD. The whole CDR3 protein is CTWTGGKDTQYF.

The table lists this clone with a few counts. The gene symbols are mouse symbols. The read ends 4 residues shy of where the CDR3 ends; the end is completed using the germline J gene. The chain couples TRBV13-3 to TRBJ1-1, with TRBD1 identical over 7 bases. The V gene's germline CDR1 is NNHDY and CDR2 SYVADS. The J segment lost 3 bases and the V segment lost 2 bases, leaving 4 bases of the junction unmatched. The CDR3 totals 14 residues. Partial CDR3 DNA: TGTGCCAGCAGTGAAGAGGGGGCGGACACA. Translated: CASSEEGADT. The whole CDR3 region reads CASSEEGADTEVFF.

Worth noting for this clone: Mouse gene names apply. Read sequence stops 4 residues before the CDR3 end, and the germline J gene provides the missing end. The gene calls are TRBV17 and TRBJ1-1; D may be TRBD1 (5 bases). This CDR3 has 13 residues. The V gene's germline CDR1 is MNHDT and CDR2 YYDKIL. V was pared by 8 bases and J by 1 base, with 11 bases between. The DNA read from the CDR3 is TGTGCTAGCCGGCAGGGAGGGAACACA. It translates to CASRQGGNT. The entire CDR3 protein is CASRQGGNTEVFF. The whole variable domain, filled in from reference TRBV17 and TRBJ1-1, reads DTTVKQNPRYKLARVGKPVNLICSQTMNHDTMYWYQKKPNQAPKLLLFYYDKILNREADTFEKFQSSRPNNSFCSLYIGSAGLEYSAMYLCASRQGGNTEVFFGKGTRLTVV.

To note about this clone: The germline and genes are mouse ones. Read coverage stops 4 residues before the CDR3 terminus; the germline J gene supplies the remainder. Other DNA sequences of this sample code for an identical CDR3. This rearrangement joins TRBV13-2 to TRBJ1-2, with a tentative D call TRBD1 (5 bases). CDR1 and CDR2 (germline): NNHNN, SYGAGS (reference sequence). This CDR3 has 15 residues. With 0 bases removed from V and 3 bases from J, the gap between germline ends came to 12 bases. The CDR3: CASGDAPREDSDYTF. The CDR3 DNA, read in part, is TGTGCCAGCGGTGATGCACCCAGGGAGGACTCC.

This clone appeared a few times. Mouse gene names apply. The read falls 4 residues short of the CDR3 end, and the missing part is taken from the germline J gene. The same CDR3 is also encoded by other DNA sequences in this sample. The chain has TRBV19 and TRBJ2-2; D not resolved. The V gene's germline CDR1 is FNHDT and CDR2 SITEND (reference sequence). The CDR3 has 14 amino acids. V lost 5 bases to trimming and J lost 0 bases, with 8 bases between them. The DNA read from the CDR3 is TGTGCCAGCAGCCGACAAGCAAACACCGGG. Encoded protein: CASSRQANTG. The full CDR3 reads CASSRQANTGQLYF.

This clone was seen a handful of times. Any gene name here is a mouse gene name. Sequencing ends 4 residues short of the CDR3 end; the germline J gene provides the rest. Distinct nucleotide sequences in the sample also encode this CDR3. The rearrangement joins TRBV1 to TRBJ2-3, with 9 bases lining up with TRBD1. V shed 3 bases, J shed 2 bases, and the junction held 6 bases outside the gene matches. Germline-derived CDR1 and CDR2 are NSQYPW and LRSPGD (reference sequence). CDR3 length equals 16 residues. CDR3 residues: CTCSASTGGFAETLYF. The CDR3 DNA, read in part, is TGCACCTGCAGTGCCTCGACAGGGGGATTTGCAGAA.

In regard to this clone: Each gene name is a mouse one. The read falls 3 residues short of the CDR3 end, and the missing part is taken from the germline J gene. Different DNA sequences within this sample yield the same CDR3. The gene calls are TRBV1 and TRBJ1-6; possible D gene TRBD1, 6 bases. TRBJ1-6 is an ORF, and what it does is uncertain. Per germline, CDR1 NSQYPW and CDR2 LRSPGD (reference sequence). This CDR3 spans 15 amino acids. The ends were cut back, 3 bases at V and 4 bases at J, with 10 bases in the middle. The sequenced part of the CDR3 DNA is TGCACCTGCAGTGCGGACAGAACATATAATTCGCCC. Residues: CTCSADRTYNSP. The whole CDR3 is CTCSADRTYNSPLYF.

In its sample, this clone was seen a few times. Gene names follow the mouse nomenclature. The CDR3 end is not reached by the read, which stops 4 residues before it; the germline J gene fills it in. The chain joins TRBV13-1 to TRBJ2-2; D possibly corresponds to TRBD2 (6 bases). Per germline, CDR1 NSHNY and CDR2 SYGAGN. This CDR3 comprises 15 residues. Between the trimmed V and J ends, which lost 4 bases and 0 bases, there was a span of 10 bases. The CDR3 loop reads CASSHWEANTGQLYF. Incomplete CDR3 DNA: TGTGCCAGCAGTCACTGGGAGGCAAACACCGGG.

A few counts support this clone. Mouse gene names and germline throughout. The DNA ends 4 residues before the CDR3 does, and the rest of the CDR3 is filled in from the germline J gene. The chain links TRBV13-2 to TRBJ2-7, with 9 bases identical to TRBD2. The CDR3 is made up of 15 amino acids. CDR1 is NNHNN, CDR2 SYGAGS, per germline (reference sequence). J was trimmed by 0 bases and V by 0 bases; bases with no gene match: 1. The covered CDR3 bases are TGTGCCAGCGGTGATGTCTGGGGGGGCTCCTAT. Translation: CASGDVWGGSY. The complete CDR3 reads CASGDVWGGSYEQYF.